The present entry profiles one T cell receptor (beta chain) with its context. The antigen it recognizes is unknown. No much larger clonotype is one base removed from it; base qualities were not supplied. The time point label on this specimen signifies: 2015-2016 season, 7 days after influenza vaccination. Adults were given seasonal inactivated influenza vaccine (Fluvarix), and sorted blood CD4 subsets were followed by TCRB sequencing before and after vaccination. To be eligible, subjects had to live in the community and must not have received influenza vaccine in the previous 6 months. Influenza vaccine contraindications, substance abuse, HIV/AIDS, active malignancy, immunomodulatory medication and active illness such as respiratory infection were included among the exclusion criteria. At each time point, somewhere between roughly 40 and 110 mL of blood was taken. Non-naive CD4+CXCR5+PD-1+ cells were defined as circulating Tfh and were sorted into two fractions, ICOS+CD38+ and ICOS-CD38-. Ficoll-Paque PLUS or SepMate separation was used to isolate PBMC. Cell subsets were sorted from PBMC on a BD FACS Aria before DNA extraction.

Deletion took 2 bases off V and 8 bases off J, with a span of 15 bases between the germline ends. The CDR3 holds 14 amino acids from the cysteine to the phenylalanine. The CDR3 DNA has 42 bases and is translated from base 1. Taken from the germline V gene, the CDR1 and CDR2 loops are MNHEY and SVGAGI. The data are from a study of follicular helper T cells after annual influenza vaccination (dated by TCRdb to between 2016 and 2019). For context, the study as a whole: After each seasonal influenza vaccination, blood samples were collected on days 0, 7 and 28. The 2013-2014 samples were cryopreserved, while the 2015 samples were processed right after collection. To study recall of cTfh clones, some subjects were followed through successive annual vaccinations in the 2013-2014, 2014-2015 and 2015-2016 seasons. One week after vaccination, a second recruited cohort of 12 subjects (Table S1) displayed a similar ICOS+CD38+ cTfh response. Multi-year samples were available from six subjects, with four subjects covering two vaccination seasons and two subjects covering three seasons.

General findings and caveats noted by the study authors: ICOS+CD38+ cTfh clonality correlated with the frequency of that population, and its change correlated with the change in circulating plasmablast frequency. Because only 10-20% of the analyzed cells gave productive TCRB sequences, there was no way to sample rare clonotypes. Successive annual vaccinations recalled a recurrent oligoclonal ICOS+CD38+ cTfh response that contained tetramer and AIM influenza-specific clonotypes. Day 7 ICOS+CD38+ clones were most often found later in ICOS-CD38- cTfh, suggesting that subset may serve as a memory reservoir.

The receptor library was made with the immunoSEQ multiplex PCR assay. Adaptive Biotechnologies carried out TCRB amplification, library preparation, sequencing and preliminary bioinformatics at Survey level resolution. For TCRB sequencing, genomic DNA from sorted cTfh populations was amplified by multiplex PCR. The original pipeline was this. In R, clonality was calculated as 1 minus the normalized Shannon entropy, and the Gini index was computed using the R package ineq. To get the overlap score, the summed counts of shared sequences were divided by the total counts of all sequences in both of the compared samples. Significance of shared clonotypes was assessed by Fisher's exact test, with a theoretical repertoire of 10^7 TCRB sequences assumed. TCRdb obtained this table from immuneACCESS and retained in-frame rearrangements with V and J assigned. These tables miss some clones; where compared with another copy, unresolved V genes account for less than half of the shortfall, and the remainder is unexplained. The V and J calls and the clone size are those of that table, but D and trimming were determined from the DNA. The sample contains over 8,000 clones, 70% to 90% of them found a single time. 0.4% to 0.5% of the sample belongs to the ten largest clones.

The source of this sequence is an adult who received the influenza vaccine. The source material was CXCR5+ CD38- circulating T follicular helper cells from blood, sampled 7 days after influenza vaccination. The cell subset or site label, as the study defines it: circulating Tfh, non-naive CD4+CXCR5+PD-1+ (ICOS+CD38+ or ICOS-CD38-). The sequence links TRBV6-5 to TRBJ1-2; no D gene is confidently identified. The DNA is as follows: TGTGCCAGCAGTTACACCGGAGTGGTGGGGGGCTACACCTTC. This encodes CASSYTGVVGGYTF.